The clone carrying this T cell receptor beta chain was seen a handful of times. Its antigen is undetermined. Being one base from a much bigger clone, this may be a read error. The time point denotes: newly diagnosed GD, antithyroid drugs for less than 3 months. There was RNA extracted from PBMCs, and the TCR library was made from it. This specimen belongs to a study of regulatory T cells in long-lasting Graves disease. The study's findings and limits: Persistent disease showed a preference for TRBV28, TRBJ1-2 and TRBJ2-5. TCR diversity was lower in persistent Graves' patients than in newly diagnosed ones.

The TCR beta library used iRepertoire HTBI primers with Arm-PCR amplification of CDR3. Original data processing: Identification of gene segments yielded more than 55 TRBV and over 12 TRBJ across samples. TCRdb processed the multiplex PCR reads anew with MiXCR; each CDR3 protein has one entry. TCRdb, not the authors, supplied the V and J calls. The sample yields 300,000 to 400,000 distinct CDR3 sequences, about 16% seen once. This CDR3 has 16 residues. J lost 8 bases, V lost 1 base, and 13 bases had no gene match. In germline, CDR1 is SGHTA, CDR2 FQGNSA. This material consisted of peripheral blood mononuclear cells (PBMCs), taken at new diagnosis, from a patient treated with antithyroid drugs. V gene TRBV7-2 combines with J gene TRBJ1-2; TRBD1 matches 7 bases. This clonotype originated in a female donor with Graves disease. CDR3 region: CASSLGSNWDSRGYTF. The CDR3 DNA is TGTGCCAGCAGCTTAGGGTCCAACTGGGACAGTCGAGGCTACACCTTC.